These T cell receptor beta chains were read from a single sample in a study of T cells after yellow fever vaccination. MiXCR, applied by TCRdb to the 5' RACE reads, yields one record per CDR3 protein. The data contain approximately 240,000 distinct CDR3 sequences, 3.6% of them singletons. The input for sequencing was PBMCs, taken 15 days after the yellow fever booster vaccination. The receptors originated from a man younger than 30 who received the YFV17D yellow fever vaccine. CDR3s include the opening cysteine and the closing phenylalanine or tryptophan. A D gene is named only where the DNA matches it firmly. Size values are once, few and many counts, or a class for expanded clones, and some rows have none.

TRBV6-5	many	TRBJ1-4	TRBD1	CASSYRDRREKLFF	TGTGCCAGCAGTTACAGGGACAGACGTGAAAAACTGTTTTTT
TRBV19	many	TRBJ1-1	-	CASSIVLKTDIHTEAFF	TGTGCCAGTAGTATAGTTCTCAAAACCGATATACACACTGAAGCTTTCTTT
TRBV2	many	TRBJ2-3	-	CASQDPDPNTQYF	TGTGCCAGCCAGGACCCCGATCCCAATACGCAGTATTTT
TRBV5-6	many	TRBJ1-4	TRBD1	CASSLLQGAANEKLFF	TGTGCCAGCAGCCTACTACAGGGGGCAGCTAATGAAAAACTGTTTTTT
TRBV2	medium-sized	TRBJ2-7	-	CASSERTSSYEQYF	TGTGCCAGCAGTGAACGGACGAGCTCCTACGAGCAGTACTTC
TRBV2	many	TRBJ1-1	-	CASSGEGNTEAFF	TGTGCCAGCAGTGGGGAGGGGAACACTGAAGCTTTCTTT
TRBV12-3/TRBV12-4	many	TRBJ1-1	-	CASRRGTEAFF	TGTGCCAGCAGGAGGGGCACTGAAGCTTTCTTT
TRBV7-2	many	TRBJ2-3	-	CASGQEVTDTQYF	TGTGCCAGCGGGCAGGAGGTCACAGATACGCAGTATTTT
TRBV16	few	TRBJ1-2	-	CASSQSRTNYGYTF	TGTGCCAGCAGCCAAAGCCGAACTAACTATGGCTACACCTTC
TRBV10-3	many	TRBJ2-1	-	CAISAGDNEQFF	TGTGCCATCAGTGCCGGTGACAATGAGCAGTTCTTC
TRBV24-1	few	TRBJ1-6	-	CATSDLGRLNSPLHF	TGTGCCACCAGTGATCTGGGACGGCTTAATTCACCCCTCCACTTT
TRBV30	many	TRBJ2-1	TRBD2	CAWTIGTSYNEQFF	TGTGCCTGGACAATCGGGACTAGTTACAATGAGCAGTTCTTC
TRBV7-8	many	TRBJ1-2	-	CASSTRDRFYGYTF	TGTGCCAGCAGCACGCGCGACAGATTCTATGGCTACACCTTC
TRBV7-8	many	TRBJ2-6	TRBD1	CASSFVTGGAGPHNVLTF	TGTGCCAGCAGCTTCGTGACAGGGGGCGCAGGACCCCACAACGTCCTGACTTTC
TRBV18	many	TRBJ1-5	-	CASSQGKDQPQHF	TGTGCCAGCTCACAGGGGAAAGATCAGCCCCAGCATTTT
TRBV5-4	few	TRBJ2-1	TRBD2	CASSFSSGNNEQFF	TGTGCCAGCAGCTTCTCTAGCGGAAACAATGAGCAGTTCTTC
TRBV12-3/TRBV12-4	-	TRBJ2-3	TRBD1	CASTEPGQGITDTQYF	TGTGCCAGCACCGAACCGGGACAGGGAATCACAGATACGCAGTATTTT
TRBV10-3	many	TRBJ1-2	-	CAITSDSNYGYTF	TGTGCCATCACCTCGGACAGTAACTATGGCTACACCTTC
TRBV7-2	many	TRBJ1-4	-	CASSQNQGNEKLFF	TGTGCCAGCAGCCAGAACCAGGGGAATGAAAAACTGTTTTTT
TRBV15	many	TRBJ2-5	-	CATSREAQGTQYF	TGTGCCACCAGCAGAGAGGCCCAGGGGACCCAGTACTTC
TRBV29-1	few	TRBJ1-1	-	CSVAPHLYRAGVGEAFF	TGCAGCGTCGCGCCTCACCTCTACAGGGCAGGGGTCGGTGAAGCTTTCTTT
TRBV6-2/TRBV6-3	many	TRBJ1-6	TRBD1	CASSLQGATNSPLHF	TGTGCCAGCAGTTTGCAGGGGGCGACTAATTCACCCCTCCACTTT
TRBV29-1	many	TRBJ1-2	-	CSVVLGGYGYTF	TGCAGCGTTGTTTTAGGGGGCTATGGCTACACCTTC
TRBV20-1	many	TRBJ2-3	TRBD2	CSARDRAQRGGRYTDTQYF	TGCAGTGCTAGAGATAGGGCCCAGCGCGGGGGGCGATACACAGATACGCAGTATTTT
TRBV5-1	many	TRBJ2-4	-	CASSISDKNIQYF	TGCGCCAGCAGCATTTCGGACAAAAACATTCAGTACTTC
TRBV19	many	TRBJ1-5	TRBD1	CASTKQGAPLNQPQHF	TGTGCCAGTACCAAACAGGGGGCCCCGCTCAATCAGCCCCAGCATTTT
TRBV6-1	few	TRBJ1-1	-	CASSAPEMNTEAFF	TGTGCCAGCAGCGCCCCTGAAATGAACACTGAAGCTTTCTTT
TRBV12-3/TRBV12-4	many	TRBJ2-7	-	CASSSTAGRNSYEQYF	TGTGCCAGCAGTTCCACTGCGGGACGGAATTCCTACGAGCAGTACTTC
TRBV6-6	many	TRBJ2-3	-	CASRPAADTQYF	TGTGCCAGCAGACCAGCGGCAGATACGCAGTATTTT
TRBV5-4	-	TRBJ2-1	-	CASSYRQSNEQFF	TGTGCCAGCAGCTACAGGCAGTCCAATGAGCAGTTCTTC
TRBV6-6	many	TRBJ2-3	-	CASSYLRLGSTDTQYF	TGTGCCAGCAGTTATTTGAGGCTAGGAAGCACAGATACGCAGTATTTT
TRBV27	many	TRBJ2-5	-	CASSGLFQETQYF	TGTGCCAGCAGCGGCCTGTTCCAAGAGACCCAGTACTTC
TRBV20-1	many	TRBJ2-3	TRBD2	CSARFGGAEDTQYF	TGCAGTGCTAGGTTCGGGGGGGCCGAGGATACGCAGTATTTT
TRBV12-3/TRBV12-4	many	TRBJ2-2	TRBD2	CASSLGGGATGELFF	TGTGCCAGCAGTTTGGGCGGGGGGGCCACCGGGGAGCTGTTTTTT
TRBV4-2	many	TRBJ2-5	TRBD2	CASSPRSQSGSGGAVVRETQYF	TGTGCCAGCAGCCCAAGATCGCAATCGGGTAGCGGGGGGGCAGTGGTTAGAGAGACCCAGTACTTC
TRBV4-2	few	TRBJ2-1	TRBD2	CASSQDFGGNEQFF	TGTGCCAGCAGCCAAGATTTCGGGGGGAATGAGCAGTTCTTC
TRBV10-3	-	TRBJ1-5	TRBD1	CAISPGTGGTQPQHF	TGTGCCATCAGCCCCGGGACAGGGGGCACTCAGCCCCAGCATTTT
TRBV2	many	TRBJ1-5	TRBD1	CASSINWDSRYQPQHF	TGTGCCAGCAGCATAAATTGGGACAGTCGATATCAGCCCCAGCATTTT
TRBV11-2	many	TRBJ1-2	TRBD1	CASSWSTGGNGYTF	TGTGCCAGCAGCTGGAGCACAGGGGGTAATGGCTACACCTTC
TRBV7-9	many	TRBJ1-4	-	CASSFSGRDEKLFF	TGTGCCAGCAGCTTTTCGGGACGCGATGAAAAACTGTTTTTT
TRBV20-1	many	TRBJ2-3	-	CSAPAHRAGPTDTQYF	TGCAGTGCACCCGCCCACCGGGCGGGGCCCACAGATACGCAGTATTTT
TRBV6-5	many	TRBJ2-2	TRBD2	CASSYPSGGGAGELFF	TGTGCCAGCAGTTACCCCAGCGGGGGGGGAGCCGGGGAGCTGTTTTTT
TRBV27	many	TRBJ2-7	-	CASPKGGPYEQYF	TGTGCCAGCCCGAAGGGTGGCCCCTACGAGCAGTACTTC
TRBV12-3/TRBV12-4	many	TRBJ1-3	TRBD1	CASRETGSGNTIYF	TGTGCCAGCAGGGAGACAGGGTCGGGAAACACCATATATTTT
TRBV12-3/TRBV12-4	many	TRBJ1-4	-	CASSPLSFRVGEKLFF	TGTGCCAGCAGCCCCCTCTCTTTCAGGGTTGGAGAAAAACTGTTTTTT
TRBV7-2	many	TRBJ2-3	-	CASSFSRLEDTQYF	TGTGCCAGCAGCTTTTCCAGGCTAGAAGATACGCAGTATTTT
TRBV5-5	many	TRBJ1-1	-	CASSLGPPGGTEAFF	TGTGCCAGCAGCTTAGGGCCCCCCGGGGGCACTGAAGCTTTCTTT
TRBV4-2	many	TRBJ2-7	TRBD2	CASSQDLAGGYEQYF	TGTGCCAGCAGCCAAGATCTAGCGGGGGGCTACGAGCAGTACTTC
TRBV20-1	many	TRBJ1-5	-	CSAIRGYQPQHF	TGCAGTGCGATACGGGGATATCAGCCCCAGCATTTT
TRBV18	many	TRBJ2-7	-	CASSPSGNSYEQYF	TGTGCCAGCTCCCCGAGCGGAAACTCCTACGAGCAGTACTTC
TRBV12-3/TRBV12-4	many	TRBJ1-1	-	CASSFPRTEAFF	TGTGCCAGCAGTTTCCCAAGAACTGAAGCTTTCTTT
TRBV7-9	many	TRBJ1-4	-	CASSSQGPNEKLFF	TGTGCCAGCAGCTCTCAGGGTCCTAATGAAAAACTGTTTTTT
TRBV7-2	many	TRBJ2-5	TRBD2	CASTKGLAAPSQETQYF	TGTGCCAGCACCAAAGGACTAGCGGCACCCTCCCAAGAGACCCAGTACTTC
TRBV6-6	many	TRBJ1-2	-	CASTNSDYGYTF	TGTGCCAGTACGAACAGCGACTATGGCTACACCTTC
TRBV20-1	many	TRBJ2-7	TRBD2	CSARASGTEQYF	TGCAGTGCTAGAGCCAGCGGGACCGAGCAGTACTTC
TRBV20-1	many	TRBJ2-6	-	CSAPMSSGANVLTF	TGCAGTGCTCCAATGAGCTCTGGGGCCAACGTCCTGACTTTC
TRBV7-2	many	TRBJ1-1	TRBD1	CASSPWTGGEAFF	TGTGCCAGCAGCCCCTGGACAGGGGGCGAGGCTTTCTTT